The clone carrying this T cell receptor (beta chain) has more than one count but fewer than ten. The data were produced by immunoSEQ multiplex PCR, yet TCRdb's version contains in-frame clones alone and is incomplete. Among 30,000 or so clones listed, approximately 92% were seen once. This sample is drawn from a study of T cells in localized non-small cell lung cancer. Trimming took 4 bases from V and 2 from J, leaving 12 bases between them. Germline lookup yields CDR1 MDHEN and CDR2 SYDVKM. The CDR3 totals 14 residues. The TCR sequence derives from a woman aged 40-69 years with stage III lung adenocarcinoma. Source: peripheral blood mononuclear cells, taken before any cancer treatment. The genes are TRBV28 and TRBJ2-7; D uncertain. In nucleotides, the CDR3 is TGTGCCAGCAGTTCCTTAACCGGCACCTACGAGCAGTACTTC. Residues: CASSSLTGTYEQYF.